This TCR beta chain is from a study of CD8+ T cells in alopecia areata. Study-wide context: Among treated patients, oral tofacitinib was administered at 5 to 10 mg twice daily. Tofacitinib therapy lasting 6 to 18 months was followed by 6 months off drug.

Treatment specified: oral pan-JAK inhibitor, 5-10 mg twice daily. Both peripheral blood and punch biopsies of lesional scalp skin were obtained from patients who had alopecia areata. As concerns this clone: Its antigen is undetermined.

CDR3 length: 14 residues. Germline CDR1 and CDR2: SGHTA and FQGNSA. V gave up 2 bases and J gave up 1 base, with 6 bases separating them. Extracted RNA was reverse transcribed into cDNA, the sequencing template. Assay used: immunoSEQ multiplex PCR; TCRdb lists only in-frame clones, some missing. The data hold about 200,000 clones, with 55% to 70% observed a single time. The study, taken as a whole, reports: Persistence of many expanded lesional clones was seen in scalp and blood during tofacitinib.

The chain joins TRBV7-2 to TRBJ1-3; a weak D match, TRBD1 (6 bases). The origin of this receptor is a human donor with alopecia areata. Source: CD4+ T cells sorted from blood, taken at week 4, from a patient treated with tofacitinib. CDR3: CASSLTGSGNTIYF. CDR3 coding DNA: TGTGCCAGCAGCTTAACAGGGTCTGGAAACACCATATATTTT. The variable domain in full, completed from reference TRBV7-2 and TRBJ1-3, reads GAGVSQSPSNKVTEKGKDVELRCDPISGHTALYWYRQSLGQGLEFLIYFQGNSAPDKSGLPSDRFSAERTGGSVSTLTIQRTQQEDSAVYLCASSLTGSGNTIYFGEGSWLTVV.